A single T cell receptor (beta chain) is shown here with its context. Its antigen is not identified. This sample is part of a study of T cells after yellow fever vaccination. Across the whole study: Low-cell-number fractions underwent preparation using SMART-Seq v4 Ultra Low Input.

General study results and limits: In post-booster samples, most primary-vaccination clones reappeared (96% CD4, approximately 91% CD8).

Germline CDR1 reads SEHNR; CDR2 reads FQNEAQ (reference sequence). Trimming cost V 5 bases and J 0 bases, with 11 bases left between them. The CDR3 consists of 15 residues. The authors made TCR cDNA by 5'RACE template switching, adding a universal primer site and UMIs. MiXCR, applied by TCRdb to the 5' RACE reads, yields one record per CDR3 protein. The table has 450,000 to 550,000 distinct CDR3 sequences, 15% to 20% seen once. This chain connects TRBV7-9 to TRBJ1-5; a possible D gene is TRBD1 (5 bases). This receptor was obtained from a man aged 25-45 years who received the YFV17D yellow fever vaccine. Sequencing was performed on PBMCs, taken 15 days after the yellow fever booster vaccination. The CDR3 loop reads CASSLRGGSNQPQHF. CDR3 bases: TGTGCCAGCAGCCTACGCGGGGGTAGCAATCAGCCCCAGCATTTT.